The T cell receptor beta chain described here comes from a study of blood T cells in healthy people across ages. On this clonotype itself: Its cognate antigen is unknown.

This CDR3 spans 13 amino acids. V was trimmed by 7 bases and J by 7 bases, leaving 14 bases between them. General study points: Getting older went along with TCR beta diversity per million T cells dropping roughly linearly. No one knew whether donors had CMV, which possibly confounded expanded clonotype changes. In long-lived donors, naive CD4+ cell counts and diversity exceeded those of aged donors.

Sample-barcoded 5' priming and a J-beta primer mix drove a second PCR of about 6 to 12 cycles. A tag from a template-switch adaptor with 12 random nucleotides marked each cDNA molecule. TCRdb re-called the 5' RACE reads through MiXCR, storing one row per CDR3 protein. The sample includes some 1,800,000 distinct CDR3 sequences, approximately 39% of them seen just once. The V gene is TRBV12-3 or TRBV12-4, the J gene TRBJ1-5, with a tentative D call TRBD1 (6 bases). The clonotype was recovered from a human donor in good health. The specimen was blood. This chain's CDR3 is CASTLRQDQPQHF. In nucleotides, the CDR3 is TGTGCCAGCACCCTAAGACAGGACCAGCCCCAGCATTTT.